This entry lists 6 T cell receptor beta chains sequenced from one sample in a study of blood T cell repertoires in COVID-19. TCRdb keeps only in-frame clones here, not all; method: immunoSEQ multiplex PCR. Of 88,000 or so clones in the sample, about 84% were seen once. Sequenced: peripheral blood. These receptors were obtained from a man in his 60s with acute or convalescent COVID-19.

This clone appeared a single time. V gene TRBV10-3 combines with J gene TRBJ2-3; 9 bases agree with TRBD2. Germline CDR1 is ENHRY and CDR2 is SYGVKD. The CDR3 has 15 residues. Trimming cost V 0 bases and J 3 bases; bases outside gene matches: 1. The CDR3, as DNA: TGTGCCATCAGTGAGTCTAGCGGGAGAACAGATACGCAGTATTTT. Protein sequence: CAISESSGRTDTQYF.

This chain links TRBV6-2 or TRBV6-3 with TRBJ1-2, with D possibly matching TRBD1 (5 bases). With 5 bases removed from V and 0 bases from J, the gap between germline ends came to 7 bases. This CDR3 spans 13 amino acids. Per germline, CDR1 MNHEY and CDR2 SVGEGT. The CDR3 nucleotides read TGTGCCAGCAGTAAACAGGCTAACTATGGCTACACCTTC. Its translation: CASSKQANYGYTF.

This chain joins TRBV3-1 (or the pseudogene TRBV3-2) and TRBJ2-7; D gene ambiguous. This CDR3 is 12 amino acids long. Germline V lookup: CDR1 LGHDT, CDR2 YNNKEL (reference sequence). Trimming removed 0 bases from V and 2 bases from J, with 2 bases in between. CDR3 region: CASSQDTYEQYF. The CDR3 DNA reads TGTGCCAGCAGCCAAGATACCTACGAGCAGTACTTC.

The chain joins TRBV27 to TRBJ1-6; 7 bases fit TRBD1. The V segment lost 0 bases and the J segment 10 bases; nucleotides outside the gene matches: 6. The CDR3 runs to 15 residues. Germline V gives CDR1 MNHEY, CDR2 SMNVEV (reference sequence). This CDR3 is CASSLSDRVGSPLHF. CDR3 DNA: TGTGCCAGCAGTTTATCCGACAGGGTTGGATCACCCCTCCACTTT.

V and J are TRBV7-9 and TRBJ2-3; 13 nucleotides line up with TRBD2. V gave up 0 bases and J gave up 4 bases; unmatched junction bases: 4. Germline loops: CDR1 SEHNR, CDR2 FQNEAQ (reference sequence). The CDR3 loop spans 17 amino acids. The DNA for the CDR3 is TGTGCCAGCAGCTTAGCGAAACTAGCGGGGGGGTCAGATACGCAGTATTTT. Its protein is CASSLAKLAGGSDTQYF.

By share of the sample, this clone is medium-sized. This chain joins TRBV29-1 and TRBJ2-7; D possibly corresponds to TRBD1 (6 bases). The CDR3 spans 13 residues. Germline CDR1 and CDR2: SQVTM and ANQGSEA. Trimming left V 1 base short and J 5 bases short, with 12 bases between. The CDR3 is CSVEGDGGNEQYF. CDR3 sequence (DNA): TGCAGCGTTGAAGGGGATGGGGGCAACGAGCAGTACTTC.